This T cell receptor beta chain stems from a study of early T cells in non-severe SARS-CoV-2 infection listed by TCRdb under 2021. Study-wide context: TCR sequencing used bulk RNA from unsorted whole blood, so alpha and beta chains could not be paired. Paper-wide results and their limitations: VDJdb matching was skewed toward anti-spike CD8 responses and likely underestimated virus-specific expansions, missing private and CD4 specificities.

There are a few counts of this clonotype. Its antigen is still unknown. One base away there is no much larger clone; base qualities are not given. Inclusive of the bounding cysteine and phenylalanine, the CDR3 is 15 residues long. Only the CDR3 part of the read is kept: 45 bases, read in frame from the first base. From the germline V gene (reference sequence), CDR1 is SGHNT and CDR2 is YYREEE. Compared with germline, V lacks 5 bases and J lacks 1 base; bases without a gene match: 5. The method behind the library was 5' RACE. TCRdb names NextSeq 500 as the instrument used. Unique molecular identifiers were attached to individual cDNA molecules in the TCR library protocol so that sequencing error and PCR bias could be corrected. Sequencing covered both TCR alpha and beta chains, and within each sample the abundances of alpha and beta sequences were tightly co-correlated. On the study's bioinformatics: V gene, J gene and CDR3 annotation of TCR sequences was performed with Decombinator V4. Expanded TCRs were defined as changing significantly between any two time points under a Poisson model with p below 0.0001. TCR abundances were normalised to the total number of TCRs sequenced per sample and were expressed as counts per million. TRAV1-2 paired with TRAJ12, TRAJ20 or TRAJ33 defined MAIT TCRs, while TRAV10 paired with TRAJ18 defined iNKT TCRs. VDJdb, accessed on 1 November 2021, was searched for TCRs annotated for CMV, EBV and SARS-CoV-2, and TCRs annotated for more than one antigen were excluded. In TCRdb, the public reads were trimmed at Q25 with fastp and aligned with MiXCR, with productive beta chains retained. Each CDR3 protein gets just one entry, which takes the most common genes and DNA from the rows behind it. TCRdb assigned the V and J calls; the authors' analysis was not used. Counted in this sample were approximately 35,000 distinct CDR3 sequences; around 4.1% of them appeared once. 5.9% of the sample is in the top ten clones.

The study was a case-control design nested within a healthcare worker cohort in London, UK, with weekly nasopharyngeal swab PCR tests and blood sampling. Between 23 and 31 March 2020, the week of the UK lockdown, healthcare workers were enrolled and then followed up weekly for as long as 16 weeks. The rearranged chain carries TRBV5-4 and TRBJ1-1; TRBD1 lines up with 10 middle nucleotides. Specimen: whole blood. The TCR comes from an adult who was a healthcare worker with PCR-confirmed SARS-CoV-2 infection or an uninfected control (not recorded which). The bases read TGTGCCAGCAGGCGGGACAGGGGATCGAACACTGAAGCTTTCTTT. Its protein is CASRRDRGSNTEAFF.